This T cell receptor (beta chain) was sequenced for a study of immune characterization of retroperitoneal liposarcoma. TCRdb called the PCR reads again in MiXCR, with one record for every CDR3 protein. The sample shows fewer than 11,000 distinct CDR3 sequences, approximately 26% of them seen only once. Sequencing was carried out using tumor tissue. This sequence originates from a female donor with retroperitoneal liposarcoma.

In nucleotides, the CDR3 is TGTGCCAGCAGTTTTTCTCCCTACAATGAGCAGTTCTTC. This translates into CASSFSPYNEQFF. The rearrangement joins TRBV27 to TRBJ2-1, with D unresolved. The V gene's germline CDR1 is MNHEY and CDR2 SMNVEV (reference sequence). CDR3 length: 13 residues. With 3 bases removed from V and 2 bases from J, the gap between germline ends came to 5 bases.